This TCR beta chain is from a study of shared clonotypes between healthy human individuals. The study, taken as a whole, reports: Generation probability values for non-shared clonotypes were lower than those for clonotypes shared by all four donors. Having only a few donors restricted how much genetic and exposure-history diversity was captured.

An assay was performed, and its level was deep. The assay was immunoSEQ multiplex PCR, and TCRdb's table has in-frame clones only and misses some. The profile covers about 2 million clones, with just under 95% appearing a single time and roughly 1.1% taken by the ten largest. Per germline, CDR1 SEHNR and CDR2 FQNEAQ (reference sequence). The CDR3 covers 14 residues. V lost 5 bases, J lost 3 bases, and 6 bases stayed unmatched. This clone was counted once. Its antigen is unknown. Terminally differentiated effector memory CD45RA+ cells were excluded by CCR7 positive selection of CD45RO-negative cells. Sequenced input: naive CD8+ T cells sorted from blood. The TCR originated in a man aged 18 to 30 in good health. V is TRBV7-9 and J is TRBJ2-7; 8 bases match TRBD1. CDR3 protein: CASSTDRELYEQYF. DNA for the CDR3: TGTGCCAGCAGCACGGACAGGGAGCTCTACGAGCAGTACTTC.